These T cell receptor beta chains were read from a single sample in a study of T-cell reconstitution after alpha-beta-depleted transplantation in children. TCRdb used MiXCR to reprocess the PCR reads, holding one entry per CDR3 protein. The sample holds some 200,000 distinct CDR3 sequences; approximately 8.4% are singletons and the top ten take about 40%. The specimen comprised PBMCs, mostly from graft donor cells, sampled 360 days after TCRalphabeta/CD19-depleted stem cell transplant. The receptors stem from a male patient aged 2 to 10 who had a stem cell transplant for acute myeloid leukemia, so the T cells may come from the graft donor. CDR3s include the opening cysteine and the closing phenylalanine or tryptophan. Each record gives: clone size, D gene, V gene, CDR3 protein. D genes are given only for firm matches. Only part of the rows carry a size: once, few, many, or a class if the clone is expanded.

- | - | TRBV12-3/TRBV12-4 | CASSLSKVAYEQYF
many | - | TRBV12-3/TRBV12-4 | CASSAQGNEQFF
few | - | TRBV5-1 | CASSAPGEVDYGYTF
few | - | TRBV4-1 | CASSSNRASNEQFF
many | - | TRBV7-9 | CASSSAAGLSYNEQFF
- | - | TRBV12-3/TRBV12-4 | CASSARGTGPGWYGYTF
few | - | TRBV29-1 | CSSHAFGQKGTEAFF
few | TRBD2 | TRBV12-3/TRBV12-4 | CASTGLAGGEQFF
few | - | TRBV20-1 | CSARGRSSSYNEQFF
- | TRBD1 | TRBV11-2 | CASSLGQVALLSGNTIYF
- | TRBD1 | TRBV6-1 | CASSEKGQGNGYTF
many | TRBD2 | TRBV5-1 | CASSTTSGGYNEQFF
few | - | TRBV6-5 | CASSYMGGKLFF
- | TRBD2 | TRBV10-3 | CATVTSGTPYEQYF
few | TRBD1 | TRBV7-2 | CASSPRQGSGSPLHF
many | TRBD2 | TRBV15 | CATPTSGAETQYF
many | TRBD2 | TRBV20-1 | CSARPLAGPDTQYF
many | TRBD1 | TRBV20-1 | CSARDKPGQGATKLTQYF
- | - | TRBV1 | CTSSQWTSGGAGETQYF
- | TRBD2 | TRBV14 | CASSQALRAPGLAGVNSYNEQFF
few | TRBD1 | TRBV29-1 | CSVGRQGASNEKLFF
few | TRBD2 | TRBV12-3/TRBV12-4 | CASTLSGTSSIHEQYF
many | - | TRBV20-1 | CSASVTDTQYF
few | - | TRBV20-1 | CSARATSGEETQYF
many | - | TRBV3-1 | CASRKMGADNYGYTF
- | - | TRBV5-6 | CASSFLGRLYGYTF
many | TRBD2 | TRBV4-3 | CASSRNLKTSGRDEQFF
- | - | TRBV20-1 | CSARDPFRQIYGYTF
few | TRBD2 | TRBV19 | CASSIEPLADIYEQYF
few | - | TRBV6-1 | CASSGGGAADTQYF
few | - | TRBV7-9 | CASSLVGAESEAFF
many | TRBD2 | TRBV12-3/TRBV12-4 | CASSSSGRASYNEQFF
many | - | TRBV12-3/TRBV12-4 | CASSLRGRETDTQYF
- | - | TRBV12-3/TRBV12-4 | CASSLAGPSYGYTF
- | - | TRBV20-1 | CSARAWVRADSSYGQYF
- | TRBD2 | TRBV6-5 | CASSSTSGEKETQYF
few | - | TRBV5-1 | CASSLVGTGWGTSINEQFF
many | - | TRBV5-1 | CANPNRRAKDNSPLHF
few | TRBD2 | TRBV6-7 | CASSYFPLVSGENTGELFF
many | TRBD2 | TRBV29-1 | CSVEKGGTGELFF
few | TRBD2 | TRBV5-1 | CASSLVSGTSGSEQFF
few | TRBD2 | TRBV4-3 | CASSQDDGTSGPNEQFF
few | - | TRBV30 | CAWSSGHSSGANVLTF
few | - | TRBV18 | CASSPRGGRETQYF
- | TRBD2 | TRBV7-8 | CASSLARGRTSYNEQFF
- | - | TRBV12-3/TRBV12-4 | CASSPMGTDTQYF
- | - | TRBV12-3/TRBV12-4 | CASSTDGGGETQYF
- | - | TRBV24-1 | CATSQTNTGELFF
many | - | TRBV7-9 | CASSPLAQETQYF
- | - | TRBV6-1 | CASSLRRTATNEKLFF
- | TRBD2 | TRBV12-5 | CASGPGTSGVSEQFF
many | TRBD1 | TRBV5-5 | CASSKGQGHETQYF
- | TRBD1 | TRBV6-1 | CASSAGTDTTNYGYTF
many | TRBD1 | TRBV5-1 | CASSKDRGTNTEAFF
few | - | TRBV7-8 | CASSLSPGMNTEAFF
many | TRBD1 | TRBV12-3/TRBV12-4 | CASSYRGRINQPQHF
many | TRBD2 | TRBV7-3 | CASSGASGRTGTYNEQFF
few | TRBD1 | TRBV12-3/TRBV12-4 | CASTWTGLDTEAFF
- | TRBD1 | TRBV14 | CASSQIRTGVNEQFF
many | TRBD2 | TRBV12-3/TRBV12-4 | CATYRVAGGSTDTQYF